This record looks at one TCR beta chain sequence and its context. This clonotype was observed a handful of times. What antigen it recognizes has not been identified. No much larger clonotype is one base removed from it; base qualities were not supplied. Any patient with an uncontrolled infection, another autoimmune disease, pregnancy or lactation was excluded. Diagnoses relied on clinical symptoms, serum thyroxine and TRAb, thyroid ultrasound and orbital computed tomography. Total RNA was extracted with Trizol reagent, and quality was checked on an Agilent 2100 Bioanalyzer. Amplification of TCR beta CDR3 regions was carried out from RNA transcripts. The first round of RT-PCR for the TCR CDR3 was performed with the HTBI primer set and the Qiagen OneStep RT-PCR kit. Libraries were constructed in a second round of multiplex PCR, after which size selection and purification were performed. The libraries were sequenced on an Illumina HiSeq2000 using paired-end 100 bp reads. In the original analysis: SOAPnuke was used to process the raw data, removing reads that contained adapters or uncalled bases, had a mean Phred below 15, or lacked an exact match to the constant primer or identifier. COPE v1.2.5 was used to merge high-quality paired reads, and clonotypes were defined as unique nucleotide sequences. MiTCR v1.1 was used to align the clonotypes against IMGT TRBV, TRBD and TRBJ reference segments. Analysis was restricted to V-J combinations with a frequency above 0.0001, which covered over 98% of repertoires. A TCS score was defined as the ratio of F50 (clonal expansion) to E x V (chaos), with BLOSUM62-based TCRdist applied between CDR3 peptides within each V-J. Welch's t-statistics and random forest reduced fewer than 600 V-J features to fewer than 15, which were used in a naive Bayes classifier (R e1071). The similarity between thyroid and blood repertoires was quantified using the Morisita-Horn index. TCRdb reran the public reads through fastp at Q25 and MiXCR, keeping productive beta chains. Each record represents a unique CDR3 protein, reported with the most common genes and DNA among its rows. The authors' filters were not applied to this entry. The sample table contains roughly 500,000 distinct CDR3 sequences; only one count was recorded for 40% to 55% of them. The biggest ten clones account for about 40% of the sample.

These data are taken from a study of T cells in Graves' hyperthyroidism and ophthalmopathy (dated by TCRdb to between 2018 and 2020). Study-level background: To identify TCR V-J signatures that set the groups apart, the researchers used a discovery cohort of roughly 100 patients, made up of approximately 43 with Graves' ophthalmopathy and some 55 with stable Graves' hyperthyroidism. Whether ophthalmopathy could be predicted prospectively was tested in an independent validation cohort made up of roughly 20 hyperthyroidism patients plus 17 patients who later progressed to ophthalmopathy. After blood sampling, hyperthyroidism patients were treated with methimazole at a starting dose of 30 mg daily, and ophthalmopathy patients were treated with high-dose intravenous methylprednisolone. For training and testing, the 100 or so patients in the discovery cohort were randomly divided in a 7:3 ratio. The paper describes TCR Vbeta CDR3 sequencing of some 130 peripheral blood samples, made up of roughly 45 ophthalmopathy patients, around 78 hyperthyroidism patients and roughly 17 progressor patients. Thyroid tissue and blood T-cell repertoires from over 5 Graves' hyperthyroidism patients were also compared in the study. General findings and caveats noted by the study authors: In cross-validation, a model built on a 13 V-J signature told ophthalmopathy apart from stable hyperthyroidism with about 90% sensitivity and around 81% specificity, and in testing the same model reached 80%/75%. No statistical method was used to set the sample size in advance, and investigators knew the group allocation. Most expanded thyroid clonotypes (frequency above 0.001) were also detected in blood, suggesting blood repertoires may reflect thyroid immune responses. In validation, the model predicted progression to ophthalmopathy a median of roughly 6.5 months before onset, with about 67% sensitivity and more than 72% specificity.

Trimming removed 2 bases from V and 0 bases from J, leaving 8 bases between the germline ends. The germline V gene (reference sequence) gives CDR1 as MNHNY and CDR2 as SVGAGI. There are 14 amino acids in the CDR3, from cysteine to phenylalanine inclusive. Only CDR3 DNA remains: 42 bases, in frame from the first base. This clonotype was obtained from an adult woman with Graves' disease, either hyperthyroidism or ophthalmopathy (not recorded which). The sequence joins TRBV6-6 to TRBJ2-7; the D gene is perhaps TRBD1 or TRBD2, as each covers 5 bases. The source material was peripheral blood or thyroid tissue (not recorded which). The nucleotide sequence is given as TGTGCCAGCAGTTACCGGGGACCCTCCTACGAGCAGTACTTC. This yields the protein CASSYRGPSYEQYF.